This TCR beta chain was recovered during a study of metastatic and nonmetastatic thyroid tumors. About the study: The authors compared repertoires across blood and tumor or nodule tissue from malignant and benign thyroid patients.

In the authors' workflow: For papillary thyroid cancer, a distant-metastasis classifier was constructed from CDR3 differences observed across clinicopathological groups. MiXCR re-clonotyped the PCR reads for TCRdb. These V and J calls derive from TCRdb rather than the authors' analysis. Found here are around 22,000 clones, roughly 18% of them singletons; the top ten hold approximately 2.7%. CDR3 length: 16 residues. Germline lookup yields CDR1 SGHRS and CDR2 YFSETQ. Note on this clone: Its specificity is not known. One end of the junction fails to match germline, which may point to a read error.

The study's findings and limits: As reported, TCR beta diversity in blood and tumor was significantly higher in malignant thyroid tumors than in benign nodules.

Prior to thyroid surgery, none of the patients had received any treatment. The sequenced sample consisted of adjacent normal tissue. The chain recombines TRBV5-1 with TRBJ1-4, with D unresolved. The receptor was derived from a male donor with papillary thyroid cancer or a benign thyroid nodule (not recorded which). Some clones in this sample may be carry-over from other donors' samples. The CDR3: CAGSPRTDATNEKLFF. The CDR3 DNA reads TGCGCCGGCAGTCCCCGGACGGATGCAACTAATGAAAAACTGTTTTTT.